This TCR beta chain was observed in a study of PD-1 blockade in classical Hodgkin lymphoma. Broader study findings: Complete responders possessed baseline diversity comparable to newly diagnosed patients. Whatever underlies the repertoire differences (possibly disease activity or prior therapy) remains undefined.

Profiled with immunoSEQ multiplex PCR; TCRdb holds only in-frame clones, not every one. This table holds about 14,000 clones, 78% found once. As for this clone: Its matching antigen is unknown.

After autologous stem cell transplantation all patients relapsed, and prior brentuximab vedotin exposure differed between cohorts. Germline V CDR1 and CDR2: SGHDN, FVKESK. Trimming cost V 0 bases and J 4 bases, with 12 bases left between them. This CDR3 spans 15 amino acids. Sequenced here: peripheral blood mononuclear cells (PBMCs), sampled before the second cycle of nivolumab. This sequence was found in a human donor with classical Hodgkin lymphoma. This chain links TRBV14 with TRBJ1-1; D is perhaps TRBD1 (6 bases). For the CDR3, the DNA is TGTGCCAGCAGCCAAGATAGAGGGGGTGTCACTGAAGCTTTCTTT. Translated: CASSQDRGGVTEAFF.